The sequence of this TCR beta chain was determined in a study of identical twins. Study observations and caveats: Insertions ran lower in abundant cord blood beta clonotypes, though not in memory repertoires.

It was template switching that added a universal primer site, and there were unique molecular identifiers on the cDNA. One entry per CDR3 protein results from TCRdb running MiXCR on the 5' RACE reads. The sample yields roughly 1,500,000 distinct CDR3 sequences, about 30% seen once. For this clonotype: Its antigen is unidentified.

Germline assignment: CDR1 KGHDR and CDR2 SFDVKD. The CDR3 contains 13 residues. The ends were cut back, 1 base at V and 7 bases at J, with 9 bases in the middle. Sequencing input: cord blood. This sequence joins TRBV24-1 and TRBJ1-1; a weak D match, TRBD1 (5 bases). This sequence was found in a newborn girl in good health. CDR3 residues: CATSDFSGIEAFF. In nucleotides, the CDR3 is TGTGCCACCAGTGATTTCTCAGGGATTGAAGCTTTCTTT.